Listed here is a single T cell receptor beta chain. This entry comes from a study of blood T cells in healthy people across ages. About the study: Roughly one uniquely barcoded beta molecule per two T cells was captured.

Alongside a J-beta primer mix, a sample-barcoded 5' primer served in a second PCR lasting roughly 6 to 12 cycles. TCRdb reprocessed the 5' RACE reads via MiXCR and lists one record per CDR3 protein. This sample has some 800,000 distinct CDR3 sequences, with 40% to 50% found just once. This CDR3 comprises 13 residues. With 7 bases removed from V and 8 bases from J, the gap between germline ends came to 17 bases. Germline values: CDR1 MDHEN, CDR2 SYDVKM. Sequencing was carried out using blood. The TCR comes from a man aged 60 to 75 in good health. The chain couples TRBV28 to TRBJ1-2; TRBD1 is a possible D gene (5 bases). CDR3 DNA: TGTGCCAGCACCCTGTCCGGGGGGGAGGGCTACACCTTC. Translating gives CASTLSGGEGYTF.